Sequencing of this T cell receptor beta chain was carried out in a study of T cells after yellow fever vaccination. Findings and caveats of the study: At 95% to 96% for CD4 and approximately 88% for CD8, most primary-vaccination clones showed up again after the booster.

This clonotype was observed a handful of times. The antigen is not known. This CDR3 contains 13 residues. The J segment lost 5 bases and the V segment lost 5 bases, leaving 5 bases of the junction unmatched. TCR cDNA, made by 5'RACE template switching, carried an added universal primer site and UMIs. TCRdb used MiXCR to reprocess the 5' RACE reads, holding one entry per CDR3 protein. The sample lists 500,000 to 650,000 distinct CDR3 sequences, approximately 13% seen once, with more than 12% in the top ten. The material was PBMCs, obtained on the day of the yellow fever booster vaccination. The chain combines TRBV12-3 or TRBV12-4 with TRBJ2-5, with TRBD2 matching over 7 bases. The receptor was derived from a man aged 25-40 years who received the YFV17D yellow fever vaccine. The CDR3 DNA reads TGTGCCAGCAGTAAGACTAGCAGGGAGACCCAGTACTTC. This codes for CASSKTSRETQYF.